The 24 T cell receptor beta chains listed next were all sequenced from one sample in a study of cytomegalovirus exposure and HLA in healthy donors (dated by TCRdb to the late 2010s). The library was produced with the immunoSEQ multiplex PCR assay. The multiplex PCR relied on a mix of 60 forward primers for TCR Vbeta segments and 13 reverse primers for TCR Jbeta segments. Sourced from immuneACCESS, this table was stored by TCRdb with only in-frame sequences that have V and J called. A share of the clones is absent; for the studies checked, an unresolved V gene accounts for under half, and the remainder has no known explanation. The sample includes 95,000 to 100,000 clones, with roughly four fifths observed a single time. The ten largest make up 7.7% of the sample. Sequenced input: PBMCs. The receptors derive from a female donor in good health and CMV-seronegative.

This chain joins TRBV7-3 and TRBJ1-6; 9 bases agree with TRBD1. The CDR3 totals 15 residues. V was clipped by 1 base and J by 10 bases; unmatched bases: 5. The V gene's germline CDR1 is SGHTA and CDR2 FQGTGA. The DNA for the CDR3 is TGTGCCAGCAGCTTAAGCGGGACAGGGAAGTCACCCCTCCACTTT. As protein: CASSLSGTGKSPLHF.

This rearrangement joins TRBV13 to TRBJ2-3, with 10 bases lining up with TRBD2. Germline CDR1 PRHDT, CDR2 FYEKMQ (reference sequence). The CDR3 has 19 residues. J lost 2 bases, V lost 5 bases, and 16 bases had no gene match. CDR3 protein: CASSLTTLAGGGDTDTQYF. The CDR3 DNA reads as TGTGCCAGCAGCCTAACCACTTTAGCGGGAGGCGGGGACACAGATACGCAGTATTTT.

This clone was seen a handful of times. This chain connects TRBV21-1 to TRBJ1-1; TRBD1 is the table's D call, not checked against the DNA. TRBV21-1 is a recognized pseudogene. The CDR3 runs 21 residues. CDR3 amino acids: CASSKAGTGLIKFEMNTEAFF. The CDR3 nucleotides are TGTGCCAGCAGCAAAGCGGGAACAGGGCTCATTAAGTTTGAGATGAACACTGAAGCTTTCTTT.

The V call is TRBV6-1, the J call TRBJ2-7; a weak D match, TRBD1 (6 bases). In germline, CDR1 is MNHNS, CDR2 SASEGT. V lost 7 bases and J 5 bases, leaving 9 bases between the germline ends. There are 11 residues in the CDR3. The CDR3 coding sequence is TGTGCCAGCATGGACAGAGACGAGCAGTACTTC. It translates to CASMDRDEQYF.

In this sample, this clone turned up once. The CDR3 region is CASSSGLNNEQFF. The CDR3 DNA follows: TGTGCCAGCAGCTCGGGACTTAACAATGAGCAGTTCTTC. The chain links TRBV7-3 to TRBJ2-1; D might be TRBD2 (6 bases). Trimming removed 4 bases from V and 5 bases from J, with 9 bases in between. CDR1 SGHTA and CDR2 FQGTGA come from the germline V gene. The CDR3 consists of 13 residues.

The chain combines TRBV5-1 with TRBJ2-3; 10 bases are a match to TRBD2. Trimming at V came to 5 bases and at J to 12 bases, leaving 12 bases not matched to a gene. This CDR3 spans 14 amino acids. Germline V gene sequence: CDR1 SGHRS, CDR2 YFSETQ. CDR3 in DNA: TGCGCCAGCAGACCCGGGACTAGCGTCCCAACCCAGTATTTT. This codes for CASRPGTSVPTQYF.

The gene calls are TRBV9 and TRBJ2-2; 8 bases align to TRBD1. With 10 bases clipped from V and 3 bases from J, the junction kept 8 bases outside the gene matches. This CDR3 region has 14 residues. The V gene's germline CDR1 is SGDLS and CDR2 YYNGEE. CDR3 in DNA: TGTGCCTCCGGGACAGGAGAAGACACCGGGGAGCTGTTTTTT. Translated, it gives CASGTGEDTGELFF.

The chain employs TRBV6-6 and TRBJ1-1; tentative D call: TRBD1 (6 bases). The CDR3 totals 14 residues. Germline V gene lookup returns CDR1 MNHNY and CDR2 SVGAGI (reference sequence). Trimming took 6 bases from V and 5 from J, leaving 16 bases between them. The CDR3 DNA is TGTGCCAGCAGCGTAAAACAGGGTAAGACTGAAGCTTTCTTT. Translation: CASSVKQGKTEAFF.

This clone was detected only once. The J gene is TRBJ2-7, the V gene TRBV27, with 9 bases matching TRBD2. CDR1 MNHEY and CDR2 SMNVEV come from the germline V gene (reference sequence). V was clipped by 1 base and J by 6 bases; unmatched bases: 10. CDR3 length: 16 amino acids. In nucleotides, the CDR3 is TGTGCCAGCAGTTTATGGCTAGCGGGAAGGGGGAGCGAGCAGTACTTC. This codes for CASSLWLAGRGSEQYF.

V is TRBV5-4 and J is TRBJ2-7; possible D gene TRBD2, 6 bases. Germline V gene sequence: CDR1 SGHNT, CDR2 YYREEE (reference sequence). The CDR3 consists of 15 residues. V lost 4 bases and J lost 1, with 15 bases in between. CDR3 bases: TGTGCCAGCAGCCTGATAAGGGACTTATCCTACGAGCAGTACTTC. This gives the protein CASSLIRDLSYEQYF.

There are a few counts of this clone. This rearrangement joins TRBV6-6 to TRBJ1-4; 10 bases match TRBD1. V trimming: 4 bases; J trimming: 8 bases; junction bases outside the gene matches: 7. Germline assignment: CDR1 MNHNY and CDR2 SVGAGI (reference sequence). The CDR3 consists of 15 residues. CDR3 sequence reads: CASSSRDRGWEKLFF. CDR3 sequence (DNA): TGTGCCAGCAGTTCCCGGGACAGGGGATGGGAAAAACTGTTTTTT.

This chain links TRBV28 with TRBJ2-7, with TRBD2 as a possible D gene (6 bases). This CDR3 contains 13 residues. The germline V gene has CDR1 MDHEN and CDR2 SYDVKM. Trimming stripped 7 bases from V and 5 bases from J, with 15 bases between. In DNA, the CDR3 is TGTGCCAGCACGAGGGGCAGGGAGGACGAGCAGTACTTC. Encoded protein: CASTRGREDEQYF.

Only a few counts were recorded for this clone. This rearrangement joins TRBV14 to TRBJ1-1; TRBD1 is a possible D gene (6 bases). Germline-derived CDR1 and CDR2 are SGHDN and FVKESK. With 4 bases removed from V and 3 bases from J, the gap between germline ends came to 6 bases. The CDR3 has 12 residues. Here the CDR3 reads CASSRQDTEAFF. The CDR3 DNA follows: TGTGCCAGCAGCCGACAGGACACTGAAGCTTTCTTT.

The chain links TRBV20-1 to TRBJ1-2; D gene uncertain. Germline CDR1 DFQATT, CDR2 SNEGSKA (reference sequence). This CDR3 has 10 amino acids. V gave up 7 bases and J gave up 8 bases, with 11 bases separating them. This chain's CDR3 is CSVGEGGYTF. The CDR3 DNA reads TGCAGTGTTGGGGAGGGCGGCTACACCTTC.

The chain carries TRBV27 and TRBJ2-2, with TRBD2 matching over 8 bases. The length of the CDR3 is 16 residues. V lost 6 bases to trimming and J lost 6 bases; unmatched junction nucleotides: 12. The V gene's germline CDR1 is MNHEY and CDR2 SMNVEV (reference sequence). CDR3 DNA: TGTGCCAGCAGACCTAACTTAGCGGGAATCGCCGGGGAGCTGTTTTTT. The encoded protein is CASRPNLAGIAGELFF.

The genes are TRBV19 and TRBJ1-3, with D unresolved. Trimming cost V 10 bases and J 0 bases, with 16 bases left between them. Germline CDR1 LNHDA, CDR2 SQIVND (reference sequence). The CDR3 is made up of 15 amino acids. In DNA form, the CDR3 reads TGTGCCACCTACAGAAACACCCCCTCTGGAAACACCATATATTTT. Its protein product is CATYRNTPSGNTIYF.

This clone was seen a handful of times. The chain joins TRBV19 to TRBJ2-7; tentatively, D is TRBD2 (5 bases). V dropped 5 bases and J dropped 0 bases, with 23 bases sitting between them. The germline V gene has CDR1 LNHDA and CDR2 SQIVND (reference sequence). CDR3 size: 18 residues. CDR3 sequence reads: CASSRLWSERGSSYEQYF. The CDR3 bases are TGTGCCAGTAGTCGTCTTTGGAGTGAACGGGGTTCCTCCTACGAGCAGTACTTC.

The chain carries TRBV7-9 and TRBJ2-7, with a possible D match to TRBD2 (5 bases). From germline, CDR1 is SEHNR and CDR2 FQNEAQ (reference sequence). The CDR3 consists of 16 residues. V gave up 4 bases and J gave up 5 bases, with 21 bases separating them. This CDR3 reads CASSSPAALLTDEQYF. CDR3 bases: TGTGCCAGCAGCTCTCCAGCGGCCCTCTTAACTGACGAGCAGTACTTC.

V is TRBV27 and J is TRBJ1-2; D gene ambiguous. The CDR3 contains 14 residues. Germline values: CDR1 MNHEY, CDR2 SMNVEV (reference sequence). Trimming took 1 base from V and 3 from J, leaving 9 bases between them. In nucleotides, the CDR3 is TGTGCCAGCAGTTTATTGGGGAGTGACTATGGCTACACCTTC. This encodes CASSLLGSDYGYTF.

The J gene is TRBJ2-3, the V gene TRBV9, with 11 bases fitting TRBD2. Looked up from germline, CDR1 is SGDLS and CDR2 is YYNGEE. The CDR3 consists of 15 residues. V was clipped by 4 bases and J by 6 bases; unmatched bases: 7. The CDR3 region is CASSRTSGLGDTQYF. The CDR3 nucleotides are TGTGCCAGCAGCCGGACTAGCGGGTTAGGGGATACGCAGTATTTT.

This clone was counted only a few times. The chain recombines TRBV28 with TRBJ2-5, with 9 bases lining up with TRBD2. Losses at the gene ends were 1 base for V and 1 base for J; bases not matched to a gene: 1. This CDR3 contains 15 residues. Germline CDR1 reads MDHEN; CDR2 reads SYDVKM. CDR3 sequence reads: CASSLSSGTQETQYF. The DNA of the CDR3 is TGTGCCAGCAGTTTATCTAGCGGGACCCAAGAGACCCAGTACTTC.

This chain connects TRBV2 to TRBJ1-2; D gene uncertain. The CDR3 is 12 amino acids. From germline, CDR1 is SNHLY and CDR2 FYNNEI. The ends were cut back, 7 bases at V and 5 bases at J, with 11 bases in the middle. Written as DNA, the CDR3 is TGTGCCAGCACCGAAACGAGATATGGCTACACCTTC. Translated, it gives CASTETRYGYTF.

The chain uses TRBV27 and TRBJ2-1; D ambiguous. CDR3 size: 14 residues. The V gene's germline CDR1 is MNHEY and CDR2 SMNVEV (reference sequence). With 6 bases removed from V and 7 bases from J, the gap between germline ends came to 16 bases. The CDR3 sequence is CASSLMPTTNEQFF. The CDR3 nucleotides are TGTGCCAGCAGCCTCATGCCTACTACGAATGAGCAGTTCTTC.

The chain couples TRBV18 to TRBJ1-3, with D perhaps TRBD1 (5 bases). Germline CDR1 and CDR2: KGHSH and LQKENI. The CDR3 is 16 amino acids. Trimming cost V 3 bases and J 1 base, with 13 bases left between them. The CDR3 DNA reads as TGTGCCAGCTCACCCCCGGACGCAGGGTCTGGAAACACCATATATTTT. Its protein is CASSPPDAGSGNTIYF.